Below, 22 T cell receptor beta chains from the same sample are listed, as sequenced in a study of blood T cell repertoires in COVID-19. TCRdb keeps only in-frame clones here, not all; method: immunoSEQ multiplex PCR. The data hold over 150,000 clones, with roughly 82% observed a single time. Sequenced: PBMCs or T cells enriched from blood (not recorded which). The receptors come from a man aged 35 to 55 who had recovered from COVID-19.

CDR3 loop: CASSLADRRDTQYF. For the CDR3, the DNA is TGTGCCAGCAGCTTAGCGGATCGCCGAGATACGCAGTATTTT. This chain joins TRBV7-3 and TRBJ2-3; no firm D call. The CDR3 totals 14 residues. Germline V gene lookup returns CDR1 SGHTA and CDR2 FQGTGA. Trimming cost V 2 bases and J 5 bases, with 11 bases left between them.

The V call is TRBV7-6, the J call TRBJ1-2; possibly TRBD1 for D (6 bases). Looked up from germline, CDR1 is SGHVS and CDR2 is FNYEAQ. The CDR3 runs to 17 residues. V lost 4 bases and J 0 bases, leaving 18 bases between the germline ends. This CDR3 reads CASSSSPWGTTNYGYTF. CDR3 DNA sequence: TGTGCCAGCAGCTCGTCCCCGTGGGGGACAACTAACTATGGCTACACCTTC.

The V and J genes are TRBV5-6 and TRBJ1-4; unclear D gene. CDR3 length: 15 residues. Germline CDR1 and CDR2: SGHDT and YYEEEE. With 4 bases removed from V and 4 bases from J, the gap between germline ends came to 14 bases. CDR3 DNA sequence: TGTGCCAGCAGCCTAAGGACTCAAGATAATGAAAAACTGTTTTTT. The encoded protein is CASSLRTQDNEKLFF.

This chain uses TRBV7-2 with TRBJ1-1; 7 bases are shared with TRBD1. V was clipped by 5 bases and J by 6 bases; unmatched bases: 12. Germline lookup yields CDR1 SGHTA and CDR2 FQGNSA. The CDR3 runs 15 residues. DNA of the CDR3: TGTGCCAGCAGCCTAGAGATGGGACAGTCCTCTGAAGCTTTCTTT. Translating it yields CASSLEMGQSSEAFF.

The chain is built from TRBV5-6 and TRBJ1-4; D is perhaps TRBD1 (5 bases). V shed 0 bases and J shed 7 bases, with 10 bases lying between them. The CDR3 runs 14 residues. Germline V gene sequence: CDR1 SGHDT, CDR2 YYEEEE. The CDR3 region is CASSLGQGGEKLFF. The CDR3, as DNA: TGTGCCAGCAGCTTGGGGCAGGGAGGTGAAAAACTGTTTTTT.

This clone was seen a few times. The rearrangement joins TRBV4-3 to TRBJ2-1, with 10 bases fitting TRBD2. Germline CDR1 reads LGHNA; CDR2 reads YSLEER. The length of the CDR3 is 17 residues. The J segment lost 8 bases and the V segment lost 4 bases, leaving 14 bases of the junction unmatched. Written as DNA, the CDR3 is TGCGCCAGCAGCCTAGGGACTACTAGCGGGAACTCTCATGAGCAGTTCTTC. It specifies CASSLGTTSGNSHEQFF.

This chain uses TRBV3-1 (or the pseudogene TRBV3-2) with TRBJ2-7, with 9 bases fitting TRBD2. CDR1 LGHDT and CDR2 YNNKEL come from the germline V gene (reference sequence). The V gene end was trimmed by 1 base and the J gene end by 2 bases; junction bases not matched to a gene: 15. The CDR3 spans 19 residues. CDR3: CASSQVVAGEADSPYEQYF. The CDR3, as DNA: TGTGCCAGCAGCCAAGTAGTAGCGGGAGAAGCCGATTCCCCCTACGAGCAGTACTTC.

V and J are TRBV30 and TRBJ1-6, with 9 bases identical to TRBD1. CDR1 GTSNPN and CDR2 SVGIG come from the germline V gene (reference sequence). V lost 0 bases, J lost 7 bases, and 4 bases stayed unmatched. There are 15 residues in the CDR3. CDR3 sequence reads: CAWSVRGQGNSPLHF. The CDR3 nucleotides read TGTGCCTGGAGTGTACGGGGACAGGGAAATTCACCCCTCCACTTT.

This chain joins TRBV12-5 and TRBJ1-4; a possible D gene is TRBD1 (6 bases). Germline CDR1 reads LGHNT; CDR2 reads FRNRAP. V gave up 6 bases and J gave up 7 bases, with 21 bases separating them. The CDR3 totals 16 residues. CDR3 amino acids: CASGPPRGAGGEKLFF. The CDR3, as DNA: TGTGCTAGTGGCCCCCCCCGGGGGGCGGGAGGTGAAAAACTGTTTTTT.

The rearrangement links TRBV28 to TRBJ1-2; a weak D match, TRBD1 (5 bases). Germline assignment: CDR1 MDHEN and CDR2 SYDVKM. CDR3 length equals 13 residues. Between the trimmed V and J ends, which lost 6 bases and 8 bases, there was a span of 16 bases. This CDR3 reads CASSHPGKYGYTF. Here the CDR3 DNA reads TGTGCCAGCAGCCACCCAGGGAAATACGGCTACACCTTC.

The chain uses TRBV7-3 and TRBJ1-3; possible D gene TRBD1, 5 bases. V gave up 0 bases and J gave up 0 bases, with 15 bases separating them. There are 18 residues in the CDR3. The germline gives CDR1 SGHTA, CDR2 FQGTGA. The CDR3 bases are TGTGCCAGCAGCTTAACGGTTGGGACGGGAGGCTCTGGAAACACCATATATTTT. This translates into CASSLTVGTGGSGNTIYF.

The chain combines TRBV30 with TRBJ1-1; 7 bases fit TRBD1. There are 13 residues in the CDR3. Germline CDR1 is GTSNPN and CDR2 is SVGIG (reference sequence). V lost 2 bases, J lost 8 bases, and 8 bases stayed unmatched. The CDR3 is CAWSSQPGQEAFF. As DNA, the CDR3 is TGTGCCTGGAGTTCCCAACCGGGACAGGAAGCTTTCTTT. The full variable domain, its missing parts supplied by reference TRBV30 and TRBJ1-1, is SQTIHQWPATLVQPVGSPLSLECTVEGTSNPNLYWYRQAAGRGLQLLFYSVGIGQISSEVPQNLSASRPQDRQFILSSKKLLLSDSGFYLCAWSSQPGQEAFFGQGTRLTVV.

This chain connects TRBV4-3 to TRBJ1-1; D is unclear. The V end was cut by 3 bases, the J end by 5 bases, with 13 bases between. Germline loops: CDR1 LGHNA, CDR2 YSLEER. The CDR3 has 14 residues. The CDR3 protein is CASSHDRGNTEAFF. The DNA of the CDR3 is TGCGCCAGCAGCCATGATCGGGGTAATACTGAAGCTTTCTTT.

The chain has TRBV3-1 (or the pseudogene TRBV3-2) and TRBJ2-7; D may be TRBD2 (6 bases). Germline lookup yields CDR1 LGHDT and CDR2 YNNKEL (reference sequence). The V gene lost 3 bases and the J gene lost 2 bases, with 11 bases spanning the gap. The CDR3 sequence is 14 residues long. The CDR3 loop is CASSHGGGTYEQYV. CDR3 nucleotides: TGTGCCAGCAGCCACGGTGGGGGGACCTACGAGCAGTACGTC.

This rearrangement joins TRBV7-8 to TRBJ1-1; D remains unclear. The germline V and J ends were trimmed by 0 bases and 0 bases, with 8 bases remaining between them. The germline V gene has CDR1 SGHVS and CDR2 FQNEAQ. CDR3 length: 15 residues. In nucleotides, the CDR3 is TGTGCCAGCAGCTTAGCGACGGGGTTGAACACTGAAGCTTTCTTT. It specifies CASSLATGLNTEAFF.

V and J are TRBV7-2 and TRBJ2-3; D might be TRBD1 (6 bases). Germline CDR1 and CDR2: SGHTA and FQGNSA. This CDR3 contains 15 residues. Trimming stripped 7 bases from V and 3 bases from J, with 17 bases between. CDR3 DNA sequence: TGTGCCAGCATCCCCTCAGGTCAGGGGACAGATACGCAGTATTTT. This codes for CASIPSGQGTDTQYF.

This chain connects TRBV30 to TRBJ1-6, with 9 bases identical to TRBD1. Germline CDR1 reads GTSNPN; CDR2 reads SVGIG (reference sequence). V was clipped by 4 bases and J by 0 bases; unmatched bases: 1. This CDR3 is 15 amino acids long. CDR3 loop: CAWKTGGSYNSPLHF. For the CDR3, the DNA is TGTGCCTGGAAGACAGGGGGCTCCTATAATTCACCCCTCCACTTT.

V is TRBV4-3 and J is TRBJ2-3; 10 bases are shared with TRBD2. Trimming at V came to 0 bases and at J to 2 bases, leaving 2 bases not matched to a gene. The CDR3 contains 16 residues. Germline CDR1 is LGHNA and CDR2 is YSLEER. CDR3 coding DNA: TGCGCCAGCAGCCAAGAAAGCGGGAGGGCCACAGATACGCAGTATTTT. Its translation: CASSQESGRATDTQYF.

A single count supports this clone. At one boundary the junction diverges from the germline segment, which might be a read error. The chain is built from TRBV3-1 (or the pseudogene TRBV3-2) and TRBJ2-1; D is possibly TRBD1 (5 bases). The germline gives CDR1 LGHDT, CDR2 YNNKEL (reference sequence). The CDR3 sequence is 19 residues long. The CDR3 loop reads CASSQDLPQGYDSHNEQFF. CDR3 DNA sequence: TGTGCCAGCAGCCAAGACCTCCCCCAGGGTTATGACTCCCACAATGAGCAGTTCTTC.

This sequence joins TRBV30 and TRBJ1-4; TRBD1 is a possible D gene (6 bases). The CDR3 is 15 amino acids. The V gene lost 2 bases and the J gene lost 8 bases, with 18 bases spanning the gap. CDR1 GTSNPN and CDR2 SVGIG come from the germline V gene (reference sequence). The CDR3 loop reads CAWSRTGIAREKLFF. The CDR3 coding sequence is TGTGCCTGGAGTCGTACAGGGATTGCTCGCGAAAAACTGTTTTTT.

The CDR3: CASSDASGSSDTQYF. CDR3 DNA: TGTGCCAGCAGCGATGCTAGCGGGAGCTCAGATACGCAGTATTTT. The chain recombines TRBV9 with TRBJ2-3, with TRBD2 matching 10 bases. Germline values: CDR1 SGDLS, CDR2 YYNGEE. The CDR3 extends over 15 amino acids. V lost 3 bases, J lost 4 bases, and 5 bases stayed unmatched.

The chain recombines TRBV4-1 with TRBJ1-2, with D possibly matching TRBD1 (5 bases). The V gene lost 0 bases and the J gene lost 8 bases, with 13 bases spanning the gap. In germline, CDR1 is MGHRA, CDR2 YSYEKL. This CDR3 is 14 amino acids long. DNA for the CDR3: TGCGCCAGCAGCCAAGAGGAGGGGCTGCGGGGCTACACCTTC. Residues: CASSQEEGLRGYTF.